The rows below give T cell receptor beta chains drawn from one sample of a study of identical twins. TCRdb called the 5' RACE reads again in MiXCR, with one record for every CDR3 protein. The sample contains 1,800,000 or so distinct CDR3 sequences, more than 30% of which appear only once. The sequenced sample consisted of cord blood. These receptors came from a newborn girl in good health. Both conserved end residues are trimmed from each CDR3. For some rows the clone size is stated as once, few or many, or as a class when expanded; others skip it.

J: TRBJ1-1
V: TRBV20-1
size: NA
CDR3: SARRGGMNTGAF

J: TRBJ2-7
V: TRBV29-1
size: NA
CDR3: SGAGVASSYEQY

J: TRBJ2-1
V: TRBV20-1
size: NA
CDR3: SATLPRTGGGNEQF

J: TRBJ2-3
V: TRBV20-1
size: few
CDR3: SPGTSSPGAQY

J: TRBJ2-5
V: TRBV10-3
size: few
CDR3: AIGREEETQY

J: TRBJ1-4
V: TRBV28
size: NA
CDR3: ASSSLDRGRANEKLF

J: TRBJ2-3
V: TRBV5-8
size: NA
CDR3: ASRTGTLTDTQY

J: TRBJ2-1
V: TRBV6-6
size: few
CDR3: ASGADSYNEQF

J: TRBJ2-1
V: TRBV12-3/TRBV12-4
size: few
CDR3: ASRSRGSSYNEQF

J: TRBJ1-5
V: TRBV6-7
size: NA
CDR3: ASSYLQPQH

J: NA
V: TRBV14
size: NA
CDR3: ASSEGGSYNEQY

J: TRBJ2-3
V: TRBV7-2
size: many
CDR3: ASSFLGTKPHTQY

J: TRBJ1-3
V: TRBV5-5
size: NA
CDR3: ASSFEGNTIY

J: TRBJ1-4
V: TRBV2
size: NA
CDR3: ASSLLQATNEKLF